The 15 T cell receptor beta chains below come from one sample, sequenced in a study of blood T cell repertoires in COVID-19 (dated by TCRdb to the early 2020s). Library construction relied on the immunoSEQ multiplex PCR assay. TCRdb took this table from immuneACCESS and kept in-frame rearrangements with V and J called. Such tables lack part of the clones; where checked against another copy, unresolved V genes explain under half of the gap, and the rest is unexplained. The sample table holds about 170,000 clones, of which approximately 84% were seen once. The ten largest clones take up 2.6% of the sample. Sequences were obtained from peripheral blood. The receptors here all came from a human donor with acute or convalescent COVID-19. The donor label of this sample is uncertain.

The chain employs TRBV28 and TRBJ1-2, with a weak D call TRBD1 (5 bases). Trimming shortened V by 6 bases and J by 5 bases, and 13 bases separated the two germline ends. This CDR3 comprises 13 residues. Germline V gene data show CDR1 as MDHEN and CDR2 as SYDVKM. The CDR3 DNA follows: TGTGCCAGCAGGGGGACGGGGGGGTATGGCTACACCTTC. Protein: CASRGTGGYGYTF.

V is TRBV6-4 and J is TRBJ2-2, with TRBD1 identical over 8 bases. Germline V gives CDR1 MRHNA, CDR2 SNTAGT. The CDR3 has 17 residues. V was clipped by 6 bases and J by 10 bases; unmatched bases: 19. The CDR3 loop is CASSPDRVTFRATELFF. The CDR3 nucleotides are TGTGCCAGCAGCCCGGACAGGGTGACTTTCCGGGCAACGGAGCTGTTTTTT.

This chain uses TRBV3-1 (or the pseudogene TRBV3-2) with TRBJ2-2; maybe TRBD2 (5 bases). CDR1 and CDR2 from the germline V gene are LGHDT and YNNKEL (reference sequence). This CDR3 region has 15 residues. Between the trimmed V and J ends, which lost 4 bases and 7 bases, there was a span of 16 bases. The DNA for the CDR3 is TGTGCCAGCAGCCGACCCCGGGCCGAGGGCGGGGAGCTGTTTTTT. Its protein product is CASSRPRAEGGELFF.

The V and J genes are TRBV5-6 and TRBJ2-5; 8 nucleotides match TRBD1. V lost 1 base to trimming and J lost 0 bases; unmatched junction nucleotides: 5. The CDR3 consists of 16 residues. Germline CDR1 is SGHDT and CDR2 is YYEEEE. CDR3 nucleotides: TGTGCCAGCAGCTTGAAGGGACAGGCGTACCAAGAGACCCAGTACTTC. It codes for CASSLKGQAYQETQYF.

The V gene is TRBV7-2, the J gene TRBJ2-1; TRBD1 is a possible D gene (6 bases). Trimming left V 0 bases short and J 8 bases short, with 11 bases between. The CDR3 sequence is 14 residues long. Germline V lookup: CDR1 SGHTA, CDR2 FQGNSA. CDR3 sequence (DNA): TGTGCCAGCAGCTTAGCGCGGCAGGGGCATGAGCAGTTCTTC. Protein product: CASSLARQGHEQFF.

This chain links TRBV19 with TRBJ2-7; 10 bases align to TRBD1. The CDR3 spans 15 residues. V lost 6 bases to trimming and J lost 2 bases; unmatched junction nucleotides: 7. CDR1 is LNHDA and CDR2 is SQIVND in the germline V gene (reference sequence). The CDR3, as DNA: TGTGCCAGTAGGACGACAGGGGGCCTTCCCTACGAGCAGTACTTC. Translation: CASRTTGGLPYEQYF. The full variable domain, rest sourced from reference TRBV19 and TRBJ2-7, is DGGITQSPKYLFRKEGQNVTLSCEQNLNHDAMYWYRQDPGQGLRLIYYSQIVNDFQKGDIAEGYSVSREKKESFPLTVTSAQKNPTAFYLCASRTTGGLPYEQYFGPGTRLTVT.

This chain connects TRBV5-4 to TRBJ2-7; TRBD2 agrees at 7 bases. The CDR3 extends over 15 amino acids. Germline CDR1 SGHNT, CDR2 YYREEE (reference sequence). Trimming cost V 0 bases and J 0 bases; bases outside gene matches: 3. CDR3 in amino acids: CASSLGGSISYEQYF. The DNA of the CDR3 is TGTGCCAGCAGCTTGGGCGGGAGTATCTCCTACGAGCAGTACTTC. The full variable domain, in which reference TRBV5-4 and TRBJ2-7 provide the parts outside the CDR3, is ETGVTQSPTHLIKTRGQQVTLRCSSQSGHNTVSWYQQALGQGPQFIFQYYREEENGRGNFPPRFSGLQFPNYSSELNVNALELDDSALYLCASSLGGSISYEQYFGPGTRLTVT.

The chain uses TRBV2 and TRBJ1-2; the match to TRBD1 covers 9 bases. V was pared by 6 bases and J by 8 bases, with 7 bases of the junction left unmatched. The CDR3 contains 13 residues. CDR1 and CDR2 (germline): SNHLY, FYNNEI. The CDR3 DNA is TGTGCCAGCAGCCAGACAGGGGGTGGCGGCTACACCTTC. Protein product: CASSQTGGGGYTF.

Comment on this clone: At one of its ends the junction is not consistent with the germline gene, which may arise from a read error. The sample carries other DNA sequences with the same CDR3. The gene calls are TRBV10-1 and TRBJ2-7, with 7 nucleotides matching TRBD1. The CDR3 has 14 residues. Germline-derived CDR1 and CDR2 are WNHNN and SYGVQD (reference sequence). CDR3 sequence reads: CASSESVTGNEQYF. The CDR3 region has the DNA TGCGCCAGTAGTGAGTCCGTGACAGGGAACGAGCAGTACTTC.

The chain combines TRBV5-1 with TRBJ2-1; TRBD2 agrees at 7 bases. The germline V gene encodes CDR1 SGHRS and CDR2 YFSETQ. V lost 0 bases, J lost 3 bases, and 9 bases stayed unmatched. CDR3 length: 17 amino acids. The CDR3 nucleotides are TGCGCCAGCAGCTTGGTCGCCGGGACTAACAGCTACAATGAGCAGTTCTTC. This encodes CASSLVAGTNSYNEQFF.

V and J are TRBV14 and TRBJ2-4, with unresolved D. Trimming took 0 bases from V and 0 from J, leaving 9 bases between them. The germline V gene has CDR1 SGHDN and CDR2 FVKESK. The CDR3 has 16 amino acids. In DNA, the CDR3 is TGTGCCAGCAGCCAAGATCTGAGCCTAGCCAAAAACATTCAGTACTTC. Protein: CASSQDLSLAKNIQYF.

The V gene is TRBV4-2, the J gene TRBJ2-4, with a weak D call TRBD2 (6 bases). CDR3 length: 18 residues. V was pared by 4 bases and J by 0 bases, with 19 bases between. Germline CDR1 and CDR2: LGHNA and YNFKEQ. CDR3 residues: CASSLSVLAPLAKNIQYF. DNA for the CDR3: TGTGCCAGCAGCCTAAGCGTGCTAGCGCCTCTAGCCAAAAACATTCAGTACTTC.

CDR3 loop: CASSLSGGGYEQYF. CDR3 nucleotides: TGTGCCAGCAGTTTGTCGGGGGGCGGGTACGAGCAGTACTTC. This chain uses TRBV28 with TRBJ2-7; maybe TRBD2 (7 bases). The germline gives CDR1 MDHEN, CDR2 SYDVKM. V was cut by 3 bases and J by 4 bases, with 13 bases left in between. This CDR3 is built from 14 residues.

The chain has TRBV2 and TRBJ1-1; the D gene is possibly TRBD1 (5 bases). CDR1 SNHLY and CDR2 FYNNEI come from the germline V gene. Deletions cut 5 bases from V and 5 bases from J, with 15 bases between. This CDR3 has 14 residues. CDR3 nucleotides: TGTGCCAGCAGTCCTTACACGGGGGGGACTGAAGCTTTCTTT. Translation: CASSPYTGGTEAFF.

The V and J genes are TRBV6-1 and TRBJ2-3; 11 bases line up with TRBD2. The CDR3 spans 16 residues. The germline gives CDR1 MNHNS, CDR2 SASEGT. Losses at the gene ends were 3 bases for V and 3 bases for J; bases not matched to a gene: 5. The CDR3 bases are TGTGCCAGCAGTGAGCTGGGACTAGCGGTGACAGATACGCAGTATTTT. This sequence encodes CASSELGLAVTDTQYF.